What follows is one TCR beta chain and its context. This record belongs to a study of blood T cell repertoires in COVID-19. Overall study: Both acute and convalescent COVID-19 samples were obtained from the United States, Italy and Spain. PBMCs, B-cell-depleted T cells, or T cells provided the cDNA or gDNA that made up the material.

In the source study's methods: Reference gene primer amplification yielded estimated nucleated cell counts. The data were produced by immunoSEQ multiplex PCR, yet TCRdb's version contains in-frame clones alone and is incomplete. Clonal size and the V and J genes are those of that table, whereas D and trimming came from the DNA. The sample lists about 210,000 clones, 92% seen once, with 1% to 1.5% in the top ten. Trimming took 0 bases from V and 8 from J; bases not matched to a gene: 7. Per germline, CDR1 SGHRS and CDR2 YFSETQ. The CDR3 totals 16 residues. V gene TRBV5-1 combines with J gene TRBJ2-1; 11 positions agree with TRBD1. The receptor comes from a man younger than 40 with acute or convalescent COVID-19. Material for sequencing was peripheral blood. CDR3 in amino acids: CASSLEPGQGVDEQFF. DNA of the CDR3: TGCGCCAGCAGCTTGGAACCGGGACAGGGGGTGGATGAGCAGTTCTTC.